Below, one TCR beta chain is given with its context. The specificity of this receptor is unknown. No much larger clone is present one base from it, and per-base qualities are unavailable. This record belongs to a study of Ad26.COV2.S vaccination and SARS-CoV-2 variants (dated by TCRdb to about 2021). General notes on the study: Vaccine-arm donors came from COV1001, a multicentre, randomized, double-blind, placebo-controlled phase I-IIa trial of Ad26.COV2.S in healthy adults. Ad26.COV2.S was administered intramuscularly at a dose of 5x10^10 or 1x10^11 viral particles, either as one shot or as two shots given 56 days apart. The specificity and breadth of SARS-CoV-2-reactive T cell receptors after Ad26.COV2.S vaccination were assessed by TCRbeta repertoire sequencing. A total of about 30 samples were included in the TCR-sequenced set, comprising some 20 Ad26.COV2.S vaccine recipients, 5 placebo recipients and 8 SARS-CoV-2 convalescent individuals. Participants in the trial were split at random into five groups of five each, receiving low-dose or high-dose Ad26.COV2.S once or twice, or else placebo on both occasions. Investigators did not know the trial group allocation while performing experiments and assessing outcomes.

A distance of 1 base separates the germline ends of V and J, which lose 2 bases and 4 bases respectively. The CDR3 numbers 11 residues from cysteine through phenylalanine. The entry retains the CDR3 DNA only, 33 bases that are in frame from base 1. CDR1 SEHNR and CDR2 FQNEAQ were looked up in the germline V gene (reference sequence). TCRbeta CDR3 regions were sequenced with the immunoSEQ Assay. After extraction, genomic DNA underwent amplification by bias-controlled multiplex PCR, followed by high-throughput sequencing. The authors processed their data as follows. To quantify the absolute abundance of every unique TCRbeta CDR3 region, sequences were collapsed and filtered. T cell fraction was estimated by normalization of TCRbeta template counts to usable DNA, with usable DNA being measured through amplification of reference genes present in all nucleated cells. Repertoire TCRs were annotated as SARS-CoV-2-specific by exact matching of V gene, CDR3 amino acid sequence and J gene to a known reactive TCR set. The reference SARS-CoV-2 TCR set was obtained from MIRA and was filtered for enrichment in COVID-19-positive ImmuneCODE repertoires, whereby public or cross-reactive TCRs were removed. Using the MIRA antigens, annotated TCRs were further analysed by specific ORF or by position within an ORF. Depth was the summed frequency of annotated unique rearrangements, while breadth was defined as annotated unique rearrangements over total unique productive rearrangements. TCR breadth was compared between groups using two-sided Wilcoxon rank-sum tests. In its TCRdb copy, this immuneACCESS table keeps in-frame sequences only and misses some clones. Where compared with another copy, unresolved V genes explain less than half of these, and the others have no known cause. The V and J calls and the clone size are those of that table, but D and trimming were determined from the DNA. The sample records about 350,000 clones, around 87% of which are singletons. Around 3.6% of the sample comes from the top ten.

Taken with the paper, the label for treatment or condition translates to: about 20 received Ad26.COV2.S at low or high dose, single or two shots; 5 received placebo; per-sample allocation not given. For vaccine and placebo recipients, repertoires were sequenced using samples collected on day 63 after the first injection. Cohort 1b enrolled 25 or so adults aged 18-55 years at a single site in Boston, USA, between 29 July and 7 August 2020. Ad26.COV2.S was a replication-incompetent adenovirus type 26 vector expressing a prefusion-stabilized SARS-CoV-2 spike protein from the original Wuhan strain. The full study reports these points: After vaccination, spike-specific CD8+ and CD4+ T cell responses were reported to show substantial breadth. Ad26.COV2.S recipients had higher spike-specific TCR breadth than placebo recipients (P = 0.0014). Vaccine and placebo recipients had similar non-spike TCR breadth, a finding consistent with the vaccine containing only spike. Comparing responses between vaccine doses or regimens was not something the study was powered to do. According to the authors, total T cell responses may have been underestimated by the TCR breadth and depth analyses.

This receptor chain uses TRBV7-9 and TRBJ2-3, with no confidently assigned D gene. The sample here was peripheral blood, taken in a trial of Ad26.COV2.S vaccine versus placebo. The TCR sequence derives from a person between 18 and 65 years old who received the Ad26.COV2.S COVID-19 vaccine or a placebo. In nucleotide form, the sequence is TGTGCCAGCAGCTTACCAGATACGCAGTATTTT. It translates to CASSLPDTQYF.